These T cell receptor beta chains were read from a single sample in a study of blood T cell repertoires in COVID-19. The assay was immunoSEQ multiplex PCR, and TCRdb's table has in-frame clones only and misses some. The sample lists approximately 120,000 clones, 75% to 90% occurring once. Sequenced sample: peripheral blood. Receptor source: a woman of 80 years or more with COVID-19, enrolled during active disease. The CDR3 runs from the conserved cysteine through the conserved F or W. The order of the fields is D gene, clone size, V gene, CDR3 length, J gene, CDR3 DNA, CDR3 protein. A D gene is named only where the DNA matches it firmly. Rows may omit the clone size; those that give it use once, few, many or a size class.

>-|-|TRBV12-3/TRBV12-4|13|TRBJ1-1
TGTGCCAGCAGTTTATTAAGGGGGACTGAAGCTTTCTTT
CASSLLRGTEAFF
>-|-|TRBV5-5|16|TRBJ1-2
TGTGCCAGCAGCTTGGCCCCAGCGGCCAGGAACTATGGCTACACCTTC
CASSLAPAARNYGYTF
>-|-|TRBV6-5|16|TRBJ2-2
TGTGCCAGCAGTTACGGGGACTTACTAAACACCGGGGAGCTGTTTTTT
CASSYGDLLNTGELFF
>TRBD2|-|TRBV4-3|15|TRBJ2-1
TGCGCCAGCAGCCAGGGGCTAGCGGCCAATGGGGAGCAGTTCTTC
CASSQGLAANGEQFF
>TRBD1|-|TRBV28|16|TRBJ2-7
TGTGCCAGCAGTTTTTGGGCACAGGGGAACCTCAACGAGCAGTACTTC
CASSFWAQGNLNEQYF
>TRBD1|few|TRBV4-1|17|TRBJ2-7
TGCGCCAGCAGCCAAGATCCAGACAGGGGACAAGCCTACGAGCAGTACTTC
CASSQDPDRGQAYEQYF
>-|-|TRBV14|13|TRBJ1-5
TGTGCCAGCAGCCAACAGGGAGGAGGTCCCCAGCATTTT
CASSQQGGGPQHF
>-|-|TRBV4-3|14|TRBJ1-2
TGCGCCAGCAGCCAAGTGGCTTCAACACATGGCTACACCTTC
CASSQVASTHGYTF
>-|-|TRBV5-1|14|TRBJ2-2
TGCGCCAGCAGCTTGGCCTCTGGAGCCGGGGAGCTGTTTTTT
CASSLASGAGELFF
>TRBD2|-|TRBV19|15|TRBJ2-3
TGTGCCAGTAGTCCGGGGACTAGCGGGAGTGAGACGCAGTATTTT
CASSPGTSGSETQYF
>-|-|TRBV21-1|19|TRBJ1-1
TGTGCCAGCAACCCGAACCCGGGACTCCAGGGGGGTATGAACACTGAAGCTTTCTTT
CASNPNPGLQGGMNTEAFF
>-|-|TRBV6-2/TRBV6-3|16|TRBJ2-2
TGTGCCAGCAGTTACCCCCAGGGGACGACGACCGGGGAGCTGTTTTTT
CASSYPQGTTTGELFF
>-|-|TRBV7-2|13|TRBJ1-5
TGTGCCAGCAGCTTAGCTCCTTATCAGCCCCAGCATTTT
CASSLAPYQPQHF
>TRBD1|-|TRBV6-5|14|TRBJ2-7
TGTGCCAGCAGCCGGGACAGGGTTCTGAACGAGCAGTACTTC
CASSRDRVLNEQYF
>-|-|TRBV6-5|14|TRBJ1-5
TGTGCCAGCAAGGAGGGCCCTAGCAATCAGCCCCAGCATTTT
CASKEGPSNQPQHF
>TRBD1|-|TRBV6-1|16|TRBJ2-1
TGTGCCAGCAGTGAAAGATCTTGGACAGGGTACAATGAGCAGTTCTTC
CASSERSWTGYNEQFF
>TRBD2|-|TRBV5-1|16|TRBJ2-7
TGCGCCAGCAGCCATGGGGGGGTCCTGGGGTCCTACGAGCAGTACTTC
CASSHGGVLGSYEQYF
>-|-|TRBV28|14|TRBJ1-3
TGTGCCAGCCAACTCAGTGGGGCAGGAAACACCATATATTTT
CASQLSGAGNTIYF
>TRBD2|-|TRBV4-3|16|TRBJ2-1
TGCGCCAGCAGCCAAGCTTCTCGCGGGAGTTACAATGAGCAGTTCTTC
CASSQASRGSYNEQFF
>-|-|TRBV6-5|13|TRBJ1-2
TGTGCCAGCAGTCGGACAGTACAGAATGGCTACACCTTC
CASSRTVQNGYTF
>TRBD1|once|TRBV5-8|16|TRBJ2-3
TGTGCCAGCAGCTTGCGCCGGACAGGGGCCCCAGATACGCAGTATTTT
CASSLRRTGAPDTQYF
>-|-|TRBV25-1|15|TRBJ2-3
TGTGCCAGCAGCCTGCAACGACTCGGGTGGGATACGCAGTATTTT
CASSLQRLGWDTQYF
>-|-|TRBV6-1|12|TRBJ1-1
TGTGCCAGCAGTGAACAGAACACTGAAGCTTTCTTT
CASSEQNTEAFF
>TRBD1|-|TRBV18|16|TRBJ1-3
TGTGCCAGCTCACCATCAACAGGGGTCTCAGGAAACACCATATATTTT
CASSPSTGVSGNTIYF
>-|-|TRBV28|16|TRBJ1-4
TGTGCCAGCAGTTTCTCCCCTGGGGCCGGTGATGAAAAACTGTTTTTT
CASSFSPGAGDEKLFF
>TRBD2|-|TRBV18|16|TRBJ2-1
TGTGCCAGCTCACCACCGTCTAGCGGGATGCGTTATGAGCAGTTCTTC
CASSPPSSGMRYEQFF
>TRBD1|-|TRBV7-2|14|TRBJ2-4
TGTGCCAGCAGCTTACTGGGACAGAAAAACATTCAGTACTTC
CASSLLGQKNIQYF
>-|-|TRBV19|12|TRBJ2-2
TGTGCCAGTAGTGTCCTAACCGGGGAGCTGTTTTTT
CASSVLTGELFF
>TRBD2|-|TRBV28|15|TRBJ2-5
TGTGCCAGCAGTCCACACGGGAGGGGCCAAGAGACCCAGTACTTC
CASSPHGRGQETQYF
>TRBD1|once|TRBV18|16|TRBJ2-2
TGTGCCAGCTCACCTTTCGGACAGGGGGATACCGGGGAGCTGTTTTTT
CASSPFGQGDTGELFF
>TRBD1|-|TRBV28|16|TRBJ1-1
TGTGCCAGCAGTCCGCCCTTTGGACAGGGGGGAACTGAAGCTTTCTTT
CASSPPFGQGGTEAFF
>TRBD2|-|TRBV6-2/TRBV6-3|17|TRBJ2-3
TGTGCCAGCAGTACCGTAGGGGCGGGAGTACTGGCAGATACGCAGTATTTT
CASSTVGAGVLADTQYF
>-|-|TRBV7-2|15|TRBJ1-4
TGTGCCAGCAGACCGACCGGGACAAGTAATGAAAAACTGTTTTTT
CASRPTGTSNEKLFF
>-|-|TRBV9|15|TRBJ2-3
TGTGCCAGCAGTACCACAGGGATTCGCACAGATACGCAGTATTTT
CASSTTGIRTDTQYF
>TRBD1|-|TRBV5-1|14|TRBJ2-6
TGCGCCAGCAGACCAGGGGGCGGGGCCAACGTCCTGACTTTC
CASRPGGGANVLTF
>-|-|TRBV6-1|18|TRBJ2-1
TGTGCCAGCAGTGAAGCAGGCAGGTTCCCCGGACTCTACAATGAGCAGTTCTTC
CASSEAGRFPGLYNEQFF
>-|once|TRBV10-3|13|TRBJ1-2
TGTGCCATCAGTGGGGGCGGACCCTATGGCTACACCTTC
CAISGGGPYGYTF
>-|-|TRBV7-9|15|TRBJ2-5
TGTGCCAGCACGTTGGATAGCGGACACCAAGAGACCCAGTACTTC
CASTLDSGHQETQYF
>TRBD2|-|TRBV7-2|16|TRBJ2-5
TGTGCCAGCAGCTTAGAAAGGCTAGCGGGAGTAGAGACCCAGTACTTC
CASSLERLAGVETQYF
>-|-|TRBV18|15|TRBJ2-7
TGTGCCAGCTCACCCGGGTTGGTTTATTCCTACGAGCAGTACTTC
CASSPGLVYSYEQYF
>-|-|TRBV19|14|TRBJ2-3
TGTGCCAGTAGCCAAGGACTTGCCACAGATACGCAGTATTTT
CASSQGLATDTQYF
>TRBD2|-|TRBV7-3|17|TRBJ2-2
TGTGCCAGCAGCTTAAGTAGCGGACTAGCGGGAACCGGGGAGCTGTTTTTT
CASSLSSGLAGTGELFF
>TRBD1|-|TRBV27|16|TRBJ1-5
TGTGCCAGCAGATCGGGGGACAGCTATAGCAATCAGCCCCAGCATTTT
CASRSGDSYSNQPQHF
>-|-|TRBV28|15|TRBJ1-4
TGTGCCAGCAGCCCAATGGGCGTTGCGAGTGAAAAACTGTTTTTT
CASSPMGVASEKLFF
>-|few|TRBV2|14|TRBJ2-7
TGTGCCAGCAGTGAAGCGCTAACAGGCTACGAGCAGTACTTC
CASSEALTGYEQYF
>TRBD2|-|TRBV10-3|14|TRBJ2-1
TGTGCCATCAGTGCGGAGCGGGAGTCGGGTGAGCAGTTCTTC
CAISAERESGEQFF
>TRBD1|few|TRBV9|16|TRBJ2-1
TGTGCCAGCAGCGTAGCTAGTACAGGGGGGACGGGGCTGCAGTTCTTC
CASSVASTGGTGLQFF
>-|-|TRBV6-5|12|TRBJ1-1
TGTGCCAGCAGACAAAGGAACACTGAAGCTTTCTTT
CASRQRNTEAFF